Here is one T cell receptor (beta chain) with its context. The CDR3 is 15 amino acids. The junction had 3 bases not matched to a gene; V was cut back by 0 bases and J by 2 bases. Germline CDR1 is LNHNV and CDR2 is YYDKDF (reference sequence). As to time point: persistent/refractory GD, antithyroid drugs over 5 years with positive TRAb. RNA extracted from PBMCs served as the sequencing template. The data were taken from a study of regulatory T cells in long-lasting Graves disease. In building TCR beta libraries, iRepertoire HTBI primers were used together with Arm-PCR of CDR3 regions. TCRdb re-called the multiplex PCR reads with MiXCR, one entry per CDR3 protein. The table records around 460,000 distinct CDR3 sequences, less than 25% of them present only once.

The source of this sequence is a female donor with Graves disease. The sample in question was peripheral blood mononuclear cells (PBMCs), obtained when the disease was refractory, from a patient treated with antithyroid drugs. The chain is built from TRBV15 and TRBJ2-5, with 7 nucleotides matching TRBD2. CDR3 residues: CATSRDLGGQETQYF. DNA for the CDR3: TGTGCCACCAGCAGAGATCTGGGGGGGCAAGAGACCCAGTACTTC.